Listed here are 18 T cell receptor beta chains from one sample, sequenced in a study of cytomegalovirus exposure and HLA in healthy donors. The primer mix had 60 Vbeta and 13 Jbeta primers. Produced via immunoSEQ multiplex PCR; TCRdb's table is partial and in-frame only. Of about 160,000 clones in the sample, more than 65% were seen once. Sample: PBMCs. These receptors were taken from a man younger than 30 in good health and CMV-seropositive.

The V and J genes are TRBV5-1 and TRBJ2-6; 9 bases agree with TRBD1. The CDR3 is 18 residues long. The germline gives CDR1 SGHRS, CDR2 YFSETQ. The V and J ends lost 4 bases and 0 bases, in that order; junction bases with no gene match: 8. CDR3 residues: CASSTLGQGSSGANVLTF. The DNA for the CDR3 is TGCGCCAGCAGCACATTGGGACAGGGTAGCTCTGGGGCCAACGTCCTGACTTTC. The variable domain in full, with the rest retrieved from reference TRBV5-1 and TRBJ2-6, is KAGVTQTPRYLIKTRGQQVTLSCSPISGHRSVSWYQQTPGQGLQFLFEYFSETQRNKGNFPGRFSGRQFSNSRSEMNVSTLELGDSALYLCASSTLGQGSSGANVLTFGAGSRLTVL.

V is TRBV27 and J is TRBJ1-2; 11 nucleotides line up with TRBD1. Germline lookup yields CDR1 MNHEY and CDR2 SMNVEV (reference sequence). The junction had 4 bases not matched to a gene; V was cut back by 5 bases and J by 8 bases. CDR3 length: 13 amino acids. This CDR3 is CASSGTGGKGYTF. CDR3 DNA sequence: TGTGCCAGCAGTGGGACAGGGGGTAAAGGCTACACCTTC.

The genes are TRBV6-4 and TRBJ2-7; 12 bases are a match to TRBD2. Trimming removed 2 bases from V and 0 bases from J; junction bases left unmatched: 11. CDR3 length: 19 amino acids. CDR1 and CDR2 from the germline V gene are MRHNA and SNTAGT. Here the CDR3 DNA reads TGTGCCAGCAGTGACGCGACTAGCGGGAGACCTCCTTGCTCCTACGAGCAGTACTTC. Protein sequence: CASSDATSGRPPCSYEQYF.

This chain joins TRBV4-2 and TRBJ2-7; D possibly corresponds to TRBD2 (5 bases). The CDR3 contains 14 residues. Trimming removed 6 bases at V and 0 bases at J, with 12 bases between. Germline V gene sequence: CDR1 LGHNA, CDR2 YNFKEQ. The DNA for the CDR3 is TGTGCCAGCAGTCCGGACTTGAGCTCCTACGAGCAGTACTTC. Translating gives CASSPDLSSYEQYF.

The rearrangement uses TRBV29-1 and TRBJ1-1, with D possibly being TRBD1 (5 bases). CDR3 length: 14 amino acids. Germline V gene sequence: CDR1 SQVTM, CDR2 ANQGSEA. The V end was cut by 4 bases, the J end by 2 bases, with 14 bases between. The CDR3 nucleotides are TGCAGCGTTGGGCTAGGGGCCACAAACACTGAAGCTTTCTTT. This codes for CSVGLGATNTEAFF.

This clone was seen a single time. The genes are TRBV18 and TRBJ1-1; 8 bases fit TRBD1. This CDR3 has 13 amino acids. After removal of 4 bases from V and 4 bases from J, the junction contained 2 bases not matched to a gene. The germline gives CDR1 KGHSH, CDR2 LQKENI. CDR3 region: CASSQDRGTEAFF. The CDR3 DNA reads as TGTGCCAGCTCACAAGACAGGGGCACTGAAGCTTTCTTT.

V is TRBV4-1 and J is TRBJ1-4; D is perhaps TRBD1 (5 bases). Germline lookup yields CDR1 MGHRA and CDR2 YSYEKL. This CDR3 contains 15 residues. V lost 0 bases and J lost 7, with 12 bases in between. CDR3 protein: CASSQDLGGVEKLFF. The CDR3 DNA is TGCGCCAGCAGCCAAGATCTGGGGGGGGTTGAAAAACTGTTTTTT.

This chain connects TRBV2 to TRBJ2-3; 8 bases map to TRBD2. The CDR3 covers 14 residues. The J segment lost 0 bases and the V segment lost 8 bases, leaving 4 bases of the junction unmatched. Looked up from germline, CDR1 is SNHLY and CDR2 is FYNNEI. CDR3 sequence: CASREGLSTDTQYF. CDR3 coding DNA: TGTGCCAGCCGGGAGGGGCTTAGCACAGATACGCAGTATTTT. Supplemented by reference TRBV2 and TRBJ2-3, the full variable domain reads EPEVTQTPSHQVTQMGQEVILRCVPISNHLYFYWYRQILGQKVEFLVSFYNNEISEKSEIFDDQFSVERPDGSNFTLKIRSTKLEDSAMYFCASREGLSTDTQYFGPGTRLTVL.

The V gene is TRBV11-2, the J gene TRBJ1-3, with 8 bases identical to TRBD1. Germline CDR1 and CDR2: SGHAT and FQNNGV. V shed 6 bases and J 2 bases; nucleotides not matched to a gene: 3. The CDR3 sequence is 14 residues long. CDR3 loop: CASSQDRAGNTIYF. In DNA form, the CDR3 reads TGTGCCAGCAGTCAGGACAGGGCTGGAAACACCATATATTTT.

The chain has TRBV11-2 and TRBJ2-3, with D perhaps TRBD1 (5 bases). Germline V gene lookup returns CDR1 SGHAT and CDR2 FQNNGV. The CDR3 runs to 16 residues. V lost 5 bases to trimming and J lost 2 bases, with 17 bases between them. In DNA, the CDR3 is TGTGCCAGCAGCACTCACACCACGACAGCCACAGATACGCAGTATTTT. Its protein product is CASSTHTTTATDTQYF.

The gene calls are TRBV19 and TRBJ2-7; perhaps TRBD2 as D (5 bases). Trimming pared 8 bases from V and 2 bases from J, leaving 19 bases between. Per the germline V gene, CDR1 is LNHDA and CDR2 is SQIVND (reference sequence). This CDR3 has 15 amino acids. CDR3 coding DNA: TGTGCCAGTGCACCGGGTGGAGGCCCAACCTACGAGCAGTACTTC. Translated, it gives CASAPGGGPTYEQYF.

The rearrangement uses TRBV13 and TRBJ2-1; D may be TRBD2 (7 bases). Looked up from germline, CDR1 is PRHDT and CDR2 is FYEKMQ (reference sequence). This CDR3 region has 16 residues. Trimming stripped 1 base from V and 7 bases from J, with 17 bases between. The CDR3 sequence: CASSLEGGGIRNEQFF. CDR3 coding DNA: TGTGCCAGCAGCTTAGAAGGGGGGGGGATACGGAATGAGCAGTTCTTC.

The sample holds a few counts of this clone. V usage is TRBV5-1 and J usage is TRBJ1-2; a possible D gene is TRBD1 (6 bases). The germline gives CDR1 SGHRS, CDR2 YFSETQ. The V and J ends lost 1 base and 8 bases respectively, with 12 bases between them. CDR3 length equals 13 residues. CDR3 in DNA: TGCGCCAGCAGCTTGACAGAAAGGGGGGGCTACACCTTC. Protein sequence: CASSLTERGGYTF.

The CDR3 coding sequence is TGTGCCAGCAGTTACTCAGGGGGGGACGGAAACACCATATATTTT. Its protein is CASSYSGGDGNTIYF. This chain joins TRBV6-6 and TRBJ1-3; tentatively, D is TRBD1 (6 bases). Germline CDR1 and CDR2: MNHNY and SVGAGI (reference sequence). The CDR3 is 15 residues long. The V end was cut by 0 bases, the J end by 4 bases, with 10 bases between.

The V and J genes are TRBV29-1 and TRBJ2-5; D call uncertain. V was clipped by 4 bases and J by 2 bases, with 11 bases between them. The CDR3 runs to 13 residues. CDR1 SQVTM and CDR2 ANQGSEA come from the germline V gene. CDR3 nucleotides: TGCAGCGTTGGGGCAGGAAATCAAGAGACCCAGTACTTC. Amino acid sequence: CSVGAGNQETQYF.

The CDR3 is CASSLIPGPYEQYF. CDR3 nucleotide sequence: TGCGCCAGCAGCTTGATTCCCGGTCCCTACGAGCAGTACTTC. The chain combines TRBV5-1 with TRBJ2-7, with D unresolved. Trimming removed 1 base at V and 2 bases at J, with 10 bases between. Germline CDR1 reads SGHRS; CDR2 reads YFSETQ. This CDR3 spans 14 amino acids. Combining the CDR3 with reference TRBV5-1 and TRBJ2-7 gives the whole variable domain KAGVTQTPRYLIKTRGQQVTLSCSPISGHRSVSWYQQTPGQGLQFLFEYFSETQRNKGNFPGRFSGRQFSNSRSEMNVSTLELGDSALYLCASSLIPGPYEQYFGPGTRLTVT.

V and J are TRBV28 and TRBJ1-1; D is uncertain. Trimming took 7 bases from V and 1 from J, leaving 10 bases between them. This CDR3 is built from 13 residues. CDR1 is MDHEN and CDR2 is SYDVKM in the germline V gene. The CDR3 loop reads CASITEPNTEAFF. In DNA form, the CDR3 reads TGTGCCAGCATTACTGAACCGAACACTGAAGCTTTCTTT.

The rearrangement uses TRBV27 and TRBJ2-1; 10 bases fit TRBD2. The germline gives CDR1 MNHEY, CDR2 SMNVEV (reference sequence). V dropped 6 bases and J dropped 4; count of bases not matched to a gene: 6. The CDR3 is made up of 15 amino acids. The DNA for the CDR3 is TGTGCCAGCAGACCACGGACTAGCGGATACAATGAGCAGTTCTTC. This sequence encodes CASRPRTSGYNEQFF.